One sample yielded the 14 T cell receptor beta chains listed below, sequenced in a study of cytomegalovirus exposure and HLA in healthy donors. Primers included in the PCR were 60 Vbeta and 13 Jbeta primers. Clones were read by immunoSEQ multiplex PCR, and TCRdb kept only the in-frame ones, dropping some. The repertoire holds around 90,000 clones, with roughly 85% as singletons. Material: PBMCs. All receptors derive from a man aged 35-49 years in good health and CMV-seropositive.

The chain carries TRBV7-3 and TRBJ2-3, with 7 bases matching TRBD1. CDR3 length: 14 residues. Germline-derived CDR1 and CDR2 are SGHTA and FQGTGA. Trimming took 5 bases from V and 1 from J; bases not matched to a gene: 3. The CDR3 reads CASSQGTGTDTQYF. The CDR3 DNA follows: TGTGCCAGCAGCCAAGGGACAGGCACAGATACGCAGTATTTT.

This clone was observed once. V and J are TRBV12-5 and TRBJ2-5; D is possibly TRBD1 (5 bases). The germline CDR1 and CDR2 sequences are LGHNT and FRNRAP. CDR3 length equals 15 residues. V dropped 0 bases and J dropped 0 bases, with 8 bases sitting between them. The CDR3 sequence is CASGLVPGYQETQYF. The CDR3 DNA sequence: TGTGCTAGTGGTTTGGTTCCAGGGTACCAAGAGACCCAGTACTTC.

The chain combines TRBV21-1 with TRBJ2-3; the tabulated D call, TRBD1, remains unverified against the DNA. TRBV21-1 is described as a pseudogene. The CDR3 totals 15 residues. The CDR3 loop reads CASSARTGGTDTQYF. The CDR3 region has the DNA TGTGCCAGCAGCGCCCGGACAGGGGGCACAGATACGCAGTATTTT.

The chain joins TRBV7-2 to TRBJ2-7, with 14 bases matching TRBD2. The CDR3 has 15 residues. Germline V lookup: CDR1 SGHTA, CDR2 FQGNSA. V shed 6 bases and J 6 bases; nucleotides not matched to a gene: 7. The CDR3 DNA follows: TGTGCCAGCAGGGGATCCGGGACTAGCGGGAGCGAGCAGTACTTC. It translates to CASRGSGTSGSEQYF.

This clone came up a few times. The rearrangement links TRBV23-1 to TRBJ2-1; 7 bases fit TRBD2. TRBV23-1 carries the ORF label, with uncertain function. J gave up 8 bases and V 6 bases, and 22 bases lay outside the gene matches. CDR3 length: 18 residues. The CDR3 coding sequence is TGCGCCAGCAGCACTAACGCACGTGAAGCGGGACTTGTCCATGAGCAGTTCTTC. Its protein product is CASSTNAREAGLVHEQFF.

The chain is built from TRBV5-6 and TRBJ2-5, with D maybe TRBD2 (5 bases). The CDR3 totals 14 residues. Germline V CDR1 and CDR2: SGHDT, YYEEEE. Trimming removed 0 bases at V and 2 bases at J, with 8 bases between. CDR3: CASSLAGDQETQYF. In DNA form, the CDR3 reads TGTGCCAGCAGCTTGGCCGGGGATCAAGAGACCCAGTACTTC.

This chain uses TRBV11-2 with TRBJ2-3, with D possibly being TRBD1 (5 bases). Germline CDR1 reads SGHAT; CDR2 reads FQNNGV. This CDR3 spans 15 amino acids. The germline V and J ends were trimmed by 4 bases and 3 bases, with 14 bases remaining between them. The CDR3 loop reads CASSSSTTVTDTQYF. The CDR3 DNA is TGTGCCAGCAGCTCCAGTACGACAGTAACAGATACGCAGTATTTT.

V is TRBV9 and J is TRBJ1-1; 8 bases agree with TRBD1. Germline CDR1 and CDR2: SGDLS and YYNGEE. V shed 4 bases and J 7 bases; nucleotides not matched to a gene: 12. The CDR3 is 15 residues long. The CDR3 DNA reads as TGTGCCAGCAGCCTTACAGGGGGTGGCGTTAATGAAGCTTTCTTT. Translation gives CASSLTGGGVNEAFF.

This sequence joins TRBV7-9 and TRBJ2-7, with a weak D call TRBD2 (5 bases). Germline lookup yields CDR1 SEHNR and CDR2 FQNEAQ (reference sequence). CDR3 length equals 12 residues. The V end lost 1 base, the J end lost 6 bases, and 7 bases lay between the germline ends. CDR3: CASSLGRPEQYF. CDR3 sequence (DNA): TGTGCCAGCAGCTTAGGGAGGCCCGAGCAGTACTTC. Looking up the rest from reference TRBV7-9 and TRBJ2-7 gives the full variable domain: DTGVSQNPRHKITKRGQNVTFRCDPISEHNRLYWYRQTLGQGPEFLTYFQNEAQLEKSRLLSDRFSAERPKGSFSTLEIQRTEQGDSAMYLCASSLGRPEQYFGPGTRLTVT.

The chain joins TRBV4-1 to TRBJ2-1; 13 nucleotides agree with TRBD2. Germline V CDR1 and CDR2: MGHRA, YSYEKL. The CDR3 loop spans 15 amino acids. Germline trimming cut 5 bases from V and 6 bases from J; bases unmatched to any gene: 4. The CDR3 loop reads CASSNRLAGGNEQFF. In DNA form, the CDR3 reads TGCGCCAGCAGCAATAGACTAGCGGGGGGCAATGAGCAGTTCTTC.

The chain couples TRBV19 to TRBJ2-1; possibly TRBD2 for D (6 bases). Trimming took off 4 bases at V and 10 bases at J, with 14 bases between the two ends. From germline, CDR1 is LNHDA and CDR2 SQIVND (reference sequence). The CDR3 loop spans 13 amino acids. The CDR3 DNA follows: TGTGCCAGTAGTAGGGGGGTATGGAACGAGCAGTTCTTC. It is translated as CASSRGVWNEQFF.

J is TRBJ1-6 and V is TRBV5-6; no definite D call. The V end was cut by 2 bases, the J end by 3 bases, with 9 bases between. CDR1 is SGHDT and CDR2 is YYEEEE in the germline V gene. This CDR3 region has 15 residues. The DNA of the CDR3 is TGTGCCAGCAGCTTTAACCAGTACTATAATTCACCCCTCCACTTT. Translation: CASSFNQYYNSPLHF.

This chain joins TRBV2 and TRBJ2-5, with a weak D call TRBD1 (5 bases). Per germline, CDR1 SNHLY and CDR2 FYNNEI. The V gene lost 4 bases and the J gene lost 1 base, with 16 bases spanning the gap. The CDR3 totals 16 residues. The CDR3 reads CASSGSGSNPQETQYF. DNA for the CDR3: TGTGCCAGCAGTGGTTCAGGGTCGAACCCCCAAGAGACCCAGTACTTC.

The chain joins TRBV19 to TRBJ1-5; 9 bases map to TRBD1. The trim removed 6 bases at V and 7 bases at J, leaving 10 bases unmatched. Germline V gene data show CDR1 as LNHDA and CDR2 as SQIVND (reference sequence). The CDR3 is 15 amino acids. The CDR3 spells CASSLGQGGTQPQHF. Here the CDR3 DNA reads TGTGCCAGTAGCCTGGGACAGGGAGGAACCCAGCCCCAGCATTTT.